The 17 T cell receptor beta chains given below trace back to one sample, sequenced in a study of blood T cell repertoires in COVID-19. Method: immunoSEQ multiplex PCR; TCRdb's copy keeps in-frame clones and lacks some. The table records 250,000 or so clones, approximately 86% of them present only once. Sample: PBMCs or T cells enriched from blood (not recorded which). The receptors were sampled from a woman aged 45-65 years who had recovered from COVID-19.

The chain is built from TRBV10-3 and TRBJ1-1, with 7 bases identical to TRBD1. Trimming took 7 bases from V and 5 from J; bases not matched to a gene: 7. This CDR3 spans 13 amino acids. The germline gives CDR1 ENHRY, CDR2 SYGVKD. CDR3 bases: TGTGCCATCAACGGACAGGAAGGGACTGAAGCTTTCTTT. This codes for CAINGQEGTEAFF.

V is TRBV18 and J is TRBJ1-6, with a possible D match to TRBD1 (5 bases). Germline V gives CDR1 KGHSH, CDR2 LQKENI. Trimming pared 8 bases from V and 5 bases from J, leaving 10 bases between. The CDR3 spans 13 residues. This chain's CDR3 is CASQGPNNSPLHF. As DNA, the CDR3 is TGTGCCAGCCAGGGCCCGAATAATTCACCCCTCCACTTT.

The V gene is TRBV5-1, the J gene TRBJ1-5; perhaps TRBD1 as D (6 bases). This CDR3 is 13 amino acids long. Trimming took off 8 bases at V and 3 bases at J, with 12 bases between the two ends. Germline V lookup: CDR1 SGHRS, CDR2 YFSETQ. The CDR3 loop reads CASGGQINQPQHF. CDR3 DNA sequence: TGCGCCAGTGGTGGACAGATCAATCAGCCCCAGCATTTT.

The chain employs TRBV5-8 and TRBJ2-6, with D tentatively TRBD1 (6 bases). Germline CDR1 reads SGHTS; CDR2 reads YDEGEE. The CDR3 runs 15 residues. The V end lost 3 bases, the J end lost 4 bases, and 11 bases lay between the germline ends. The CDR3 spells CASSWVGAGANVLTF. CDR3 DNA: TGTGCCAGCAGCTGGGTGGGGGCGGGGGCCAACGTCCTGACTTTC.

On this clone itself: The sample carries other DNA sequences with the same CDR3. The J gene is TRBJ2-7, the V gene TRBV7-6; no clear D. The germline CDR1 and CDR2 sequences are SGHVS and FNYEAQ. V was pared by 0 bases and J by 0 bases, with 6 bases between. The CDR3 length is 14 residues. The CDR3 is CASSLAGHSYEQYF. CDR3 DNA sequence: TGTGCCAGCAGCTTAGCGGGCCACTCCTACGAGCAGTACTTC.

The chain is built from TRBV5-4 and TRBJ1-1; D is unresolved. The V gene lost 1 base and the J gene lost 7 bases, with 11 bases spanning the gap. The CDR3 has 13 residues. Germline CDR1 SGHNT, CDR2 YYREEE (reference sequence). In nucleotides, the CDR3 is TGTGCCAGCAGCTTGAGTTCAGAATTTGAAGCTTTCTTT. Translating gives CASSLSSEFEAFF.

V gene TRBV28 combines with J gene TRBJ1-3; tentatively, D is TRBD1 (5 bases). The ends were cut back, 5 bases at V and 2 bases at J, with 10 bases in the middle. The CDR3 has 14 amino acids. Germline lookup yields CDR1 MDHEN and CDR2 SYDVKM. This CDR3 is CASSPGGTGNTIYF. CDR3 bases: TGTGCCAGCAGTCCGGGGGGGACTGGAAACACCATATATTTT.

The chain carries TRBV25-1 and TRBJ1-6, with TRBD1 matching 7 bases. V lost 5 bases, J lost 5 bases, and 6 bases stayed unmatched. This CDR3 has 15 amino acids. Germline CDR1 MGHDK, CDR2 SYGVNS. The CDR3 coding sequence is TGTGCCAGCAGTCGAAGGACAGGAGATAATTCACCCCTCCACTTT. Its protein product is CASSRRTGDNSPLHF.

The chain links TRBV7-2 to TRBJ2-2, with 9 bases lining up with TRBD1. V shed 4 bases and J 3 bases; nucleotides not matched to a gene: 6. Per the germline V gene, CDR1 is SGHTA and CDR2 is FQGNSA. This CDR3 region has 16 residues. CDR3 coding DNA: TGTGCCAGCAGCTCAGGACAGGGGTCGTACACCGGGGAGCTGTTTTTT. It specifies CASSSGQGSYTGELFF.

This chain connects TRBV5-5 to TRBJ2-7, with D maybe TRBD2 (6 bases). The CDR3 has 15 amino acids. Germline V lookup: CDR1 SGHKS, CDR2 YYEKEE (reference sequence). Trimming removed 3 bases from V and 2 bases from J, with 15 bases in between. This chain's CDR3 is CASSYGTDPTYEQYF. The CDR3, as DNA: TGTGCCAGCAGCTACGGGACTGACCCTACCTACGAGCAGTACTTC.

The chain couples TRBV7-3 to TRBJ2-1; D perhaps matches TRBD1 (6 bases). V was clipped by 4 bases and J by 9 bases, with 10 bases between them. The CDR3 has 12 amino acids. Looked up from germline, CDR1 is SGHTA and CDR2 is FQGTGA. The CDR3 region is CASSSLGGEQFF. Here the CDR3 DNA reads TGTGCCAGCAGCTCCCTAGGGGGTGAGCAGTTCTTC.

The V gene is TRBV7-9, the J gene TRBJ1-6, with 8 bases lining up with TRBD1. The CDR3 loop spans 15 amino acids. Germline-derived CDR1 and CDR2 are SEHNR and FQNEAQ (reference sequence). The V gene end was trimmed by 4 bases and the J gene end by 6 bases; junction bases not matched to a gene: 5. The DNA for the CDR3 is TGTGCCAGCAGCTCGGACAGGGTACTTAATTCACCCCTCCACTTT. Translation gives CASSSDRVLNSPLHF.

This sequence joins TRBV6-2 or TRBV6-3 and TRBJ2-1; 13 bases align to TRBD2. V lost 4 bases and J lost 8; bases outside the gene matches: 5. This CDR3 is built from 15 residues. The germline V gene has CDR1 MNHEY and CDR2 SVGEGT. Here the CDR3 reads CASSSLAGGPDEQFF. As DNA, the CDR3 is TGTGCCAGCAGTTCACTAGCGGGAGGGCCGGATGAGCAGTTCTTC.

The CDR3 DNA sequence: TGTGCCAGCAGCCAAGCCACCGCGACAGGGAATTCACCCCTCCACTTT. Amino acids: CASSQATATGNSPLHF. V gene TRBV3-1 (or the pseudogene TRBV3-2) combines with J gene TRBJ1-6; 7 nucleotides match TRBD1. The germline V gene encodes CDR1 LGHDT and CDR2 YNNKEL (reference sequence). The CDR3 totals 16 residues. V lost 1 base, J lost 7 bases, and 7 bases stayed unmatched.

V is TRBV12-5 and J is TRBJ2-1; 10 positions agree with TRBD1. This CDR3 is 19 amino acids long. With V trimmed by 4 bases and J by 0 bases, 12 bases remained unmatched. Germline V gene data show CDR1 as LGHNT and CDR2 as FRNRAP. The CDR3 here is CASGSSRDRGRSSYNEQFF. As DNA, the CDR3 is TGTGCTAGTGGTTCCTCACGGGACAGGGGTCGCAGCTCCTACAATGAGCAGTTCTTC.

CDR3 loop: CASSPGTSGMYEQYF. The CDR3, as DNA: TGTGCCAGCAGCCCCGGGACTAGCGGGATGTACGAGCAGTACTTC. The V gene is TRBV27, the J gene TRBJ2-7, with 13 bases matching TRBD2. After removal of 6 bases from V and 4 bases from J, the junction contained 6 bases not matched to a gene. Germline V gene sequence: CDR1 MNHEY, CDR2 SMNVEV (reference sequence). The CDR3 is 15 amino acids.

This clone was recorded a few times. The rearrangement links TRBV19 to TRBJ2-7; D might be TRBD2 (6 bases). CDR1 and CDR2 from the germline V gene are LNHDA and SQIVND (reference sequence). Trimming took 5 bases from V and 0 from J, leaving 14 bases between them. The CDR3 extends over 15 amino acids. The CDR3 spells CASSPTGGSSYEQYF. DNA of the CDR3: TGTGCCAGTAGTCCAACTGGGGGGAGCTCCTACGAGCAGTACTTC.